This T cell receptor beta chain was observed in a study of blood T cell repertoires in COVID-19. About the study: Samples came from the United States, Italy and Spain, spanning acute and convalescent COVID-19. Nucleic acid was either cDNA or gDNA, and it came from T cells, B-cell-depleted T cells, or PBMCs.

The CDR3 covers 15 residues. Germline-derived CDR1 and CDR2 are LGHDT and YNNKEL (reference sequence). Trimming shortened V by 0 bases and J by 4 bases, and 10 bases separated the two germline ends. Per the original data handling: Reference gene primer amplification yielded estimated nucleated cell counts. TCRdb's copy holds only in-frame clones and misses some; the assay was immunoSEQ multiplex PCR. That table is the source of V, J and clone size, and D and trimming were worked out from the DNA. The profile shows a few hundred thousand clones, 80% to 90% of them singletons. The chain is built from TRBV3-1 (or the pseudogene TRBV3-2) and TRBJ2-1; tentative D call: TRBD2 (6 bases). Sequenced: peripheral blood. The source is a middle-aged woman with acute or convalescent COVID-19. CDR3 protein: CASSQDPGDYNEQFF. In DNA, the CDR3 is TGTGCCAGCAGCCAAGATCCGGGGGATTACAATGAGCAGTTCTTC.